Following are 4 T cell receptor beta chains from one sample sequenced in a study of cytomegalovirus exposure and HLA in healthy donors. Method: immunoSEQ multiplex PCR; TCRdb's copy keeps in-frame clones and lacks some. The data show 150,000 to 200,000 clones, around 90% seen once. The sequenced sample was PBMCs. The receptors derive from a man aged 18 to 30 in good health and CMV-seronegative.

In the case of this clone: Relative to the germline gene, one junction end is altered; a read error may explain this. V and J are TRBV7-7 and TRBJ2-1, with 12 nucleotides matching TRBD2. The CDR3 extends over 15 amino acids. Germline V gives CDR1 SSHAT, CDR2 FNYEAQ (reference sequence). DNA of the CDR3: TGTGCTAGCAGCCCCGGACTAGCGGGGTACGATGAGCAGTTCTTC. Translating it yields CASSPGLAGYDEQFF.

The V gene is TRBV19, the J gene TRBJ2-5; tentative D call: TRBD2 (6 bases). This CDR3 is built from 15 residues. The V gene's germline CDR1 is LNHDA and CDR2 SQIVND (reference sequence). V was clipped by 7 bases and J by 4 bases, with 19 bases between them. The CDR3, as DNA: TGTGCCAGTAATGTAGAGGCGGGGAGGAGAGAGACCCAGTACTTC. Translation: CASNVEAGRRETQYF.

The chain recombines TRBV7-6 with TRBJ2-2; 9 nucleotides line up with TRBD1. V was pared by 2 bases and J by 4 bases, with 5 bases of the junction left unmatched. The germline gives CDR1 SGHVS, CDR2 FNYEAQ. The CDR3 sequence is 16 residues long. CDR3 DNA: TGTGCCAGCAGCTTAAGGGCGACAGGGGGCACCGGGGAGCTGTTTTTT. Residues: CASSLRATGGTGELFF.

The gene calls are TRBV13 and TRBJ2-3; D remains ambiguous. In germline, CDR1 is PRHDT, CDR2 FYEKMQ (reference sequence). The CDR3 totals 12 residues. V shed 5 bases and J shed 5 bases, with 8 bases lying between them. The CDR3 bases are TGTGCCAGCAGCGGTACCGGAGATACGCAGTATTTT. Residues: CASSGTGDTQYF.